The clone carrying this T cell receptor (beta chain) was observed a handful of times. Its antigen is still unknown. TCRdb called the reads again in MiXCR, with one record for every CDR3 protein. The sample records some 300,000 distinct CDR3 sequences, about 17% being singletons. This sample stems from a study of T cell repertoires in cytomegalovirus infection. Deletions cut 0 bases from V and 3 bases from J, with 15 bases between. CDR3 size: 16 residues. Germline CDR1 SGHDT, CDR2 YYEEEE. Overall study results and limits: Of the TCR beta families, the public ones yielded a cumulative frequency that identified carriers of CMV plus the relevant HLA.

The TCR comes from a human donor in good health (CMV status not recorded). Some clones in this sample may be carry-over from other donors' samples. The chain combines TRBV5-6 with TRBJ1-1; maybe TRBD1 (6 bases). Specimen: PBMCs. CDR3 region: CASSLARPGAHTEAFF. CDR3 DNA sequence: TGTGCCAGCAGCTTGGCTCGACCGGGGGCGCACACTGAAGCTTTCTTT.